Detailed here is one TCR beta chain. It has no known antigen specificity. There are no base qualities to consult, and no much larger clone falls within one base. As encoded in the germline V gene (reference sequence), CDR1 is SEHNR while CDR2 is FQNEAQ. The CDR3 runs 13 residues from the cysteine to the phenylalanine. CDR3 DNA only is kept here, 39 bases in frame from base 1. V was cut back by 5 bases and J by 6 bases, leaving a gap of 10 bases between them. The source of the sample is a study of blood T cell repertoires in COVID-19 (dated by TCRdb to about 2020). About the full investigation: Collaborator samples came from the United States, Italy and Spain and covered acute and convalescent phases of COVID-19. The sample metadata nearly always contained a de-identified subject ID, COVID-19 status, age in years and sex. HLA class I and class II types, where available, came from metadata supplied by the sample provider rather than from assay-based typing. The dataset comprised deeply sampled blood TCRbeta repertoires from subjects exposed to, actively infected with, or recovered from COVID-19. The repertoires were released in a freely available public database intended as a resource for research on the immune response to SARS-CoV-2. The samples were drawn from the first 160 participants of the ongoing ImmuneRACE study and from roughly 1,300 subjects provided by 6 global collaborators. The prospective study material was composed of cDNA or gDNA derived from T cells, B-cell-depleted T cells, or PBMCs.

The immunoSEQ Assay, a bias-controlled multiplex PCR, was used to amplify TCRbeta CDR3 regions from genomic DNA. The original pipeline was this. Nucleated cell counts per sample were estimated from amplification of reference gene primers within the assay. To quantify the absolute abundance of each unique TCRbeta CDR3 rearrangement, sequence reads were collapsed and filtered. For each sample, productive Simpson clonality was calculated by taking the square root of Simpson's diversity index across productive rearrangements. In TCRdb, the immuneACCESS table is reduced to in-frame sequences with V and J assigned. These tables do not hold every clone; where another copy was compared, an unresolved V gene accounts for under half, and the others remain unexplained. V and J calls and clone size follow that table, whereas D and trimming were derived from the DNA. The sample has around 120,000 clones on record, approximately 90% of them singletons. About 1.5% of the sample lies in the top ten.

Beyond this particular receptor, the publication reports: Clinical and demographic metadata were provided uncurated, with the amount varying by source and participant.

Collaborating institutions collected whole blood in K2EDTA tubes following their own protocols. Collaborator samples were shipped for TCRbeta analysis as frozen whole blood, isolated PBMCs, or DNA extracted from either sample type. The sample consisted of peripheral blood. The rearrangement combines TRBV7-9 with TRBJ2-2; matching of 5 bases hints at TRBD1 as the D gene. This TCR was recovered from a human donor in a cohort sampled during active COVID-19. CDR3 sequence: CASSQQAAGELFF. The nucleotide sequence is TGTGCCAGCAGCCAACAGGCGGCCGGGGAGCTGTTTTTT.